This TCR beta chain derives from a study of cytotoxic CD8 clonotypes in ibrutinib-treated CLL. The wider study: Following treatment for a median roughly 13 months, range 6 to 36, response samples were then taken. Study outcomes and limitations: Against age-matched healthy donors, baseline clonality ran higher and tracked circulating CD8+ T-cell counts.

Sequencing was performed with immunoSEQ multiplex PCR; in TCRdb, only in-frame clones are kept and a portion is missing. The sample lists fewer than 400,000 clones; over 55% were seen once. Note on this clone: Its target is not known.

The specimen comprised PBMCs, sampled after 36 months of ibrutinib treatment. The sequence came from a human donor with chronic lymphocytic leukemia.

CDR3 nucleotides: TGTGCCAGCAGTGTATCAGGGAAACGAGAGACCCAGTACTTC. Translating it yields CASSVSGKRETQYF. The rearrangement uses TRBV6-1 and TRBJ2-5; D possibly corresponds to TRBD1 (5 bases). Germline CDR1 reads MNHNS; CDR2 reads SASEGT. CDR3 length: 14 residues. The ends were cut back, 4 bases at V and 4 bases at J, with 13 bases in the middle.